This T cell receptor (beta chain) emerged from a study of OX40 agonist ivuxolimab in advanced cancers. CDR1 and CDR2 from the germline V gene are SGHTA and FQGTGA. The CDR3 totals 14 residues. V lost 5 bases to trimming and J lost 7 bases; unmatched junction nucleotides: 6. The data were produced by immunoSEQ multiplex PCR, yet TCRdb's version contains in-frame clones alone and is incomplete. The sample comprises around 48,000 clones, over 80% of which are singletons, and more than 0.9% rests with the top ten. Overall study findings and caveats: Clonal expansion was seen in CD4+ and CD8+ blood T cells by week 6 at 0.1 to 3.0 mg/kg. Expansion of clones was among the lowest in partial responders at 0.1-3.0 mg/kg.

A remark on this clone: Its antigen remains unknown.

Source: CD4+ or CD8+ T cells sorted from blood, taken in a trial of the OX40 agonist ivuxolimab. This chain uses TRBV7-3 with TRBJ2-1; TRBD2 agrees at 9 bases. The sequence was collected from an adult with an advanced solid tumor such as melanoma, head and neck, liver or kidney cancer. CDR3 loop: CASSPRGGQNEQFF. In nucleotides, the CDR3 is TGTGCCAGCAGCCCGCGGGGGGGCCAAAATGAGCAGTTCTTC.